This passage covers 14 T cell receptor beta chains from one sample sequenced in a study of CD8+CD57+ T cells in acquired aplastic anemia. Genomic DNA served as template for TCR beta VDJ and CDR3 profiling. TCRdb called the reads again in MiXCR, with one record for every CDR3 protein. The sample carries some 200,000 distinct CDR3 sequences, approximately 60% recorded once. The sequencing input was sorted CD4+, CD8+, or CD8+CD57+ T cells (not recorded which) from PBMCs. The receptors originated from a human donor in good health.

This clonotype has just one count. This rearrangement joins TRBV5-4 to TRBJ2-3; no clear D. The V gene lost 4 bases and the J gene lost 0 bases, with 9 bases spanning the gap. Germline values: CDR1 SGHNT, CDR2 YYREEE (reference sequence). The CDR3 has 14 residues. The CDR3 is CASSLVWSTDTQYF. The CDR3 DNA sequence: TGTGCCAGCAGCCTAGTTTGGAGCACAGATACGCAGTATTTT. The entire variable domain, with the rest obtained from reference TRBV5-4 and TRBJ2-3, is as follows: ETGVTQSPTHLIKTRGQQVTLRCSSQSGHNTVSWYQQALGQGPQFIFQYYREEENGRGNFPPRFSGLQFPNYSSELNVNALELDDSALYLCASSLVWSTDTQYFGPGTRLTVL.

The gene calls are TRBV24-1 and TRBJ2-5; D ambiguous. The germline V gene encodes CDR1 KGHDR and CDR2 SFDVKD. Trimming took 3 bases from V and 3 from J, leaving 10 bases between them. CDR3 size: 14 residues. CDR3 residues: CATSDPGPKETQYF. CDR3 in DNA: TGTGCCACCAGTGATCCCGGGCCGAAAGAGACCCAGTACTTC.

This clonotype was observed at least ten times. This chain joins TRBV19 and TRBJ2-1; no reliable D call. V lost 1 base, J lost 9 bases, and 7 bases lay in between. Germline CDR1 reads LNHDA; CDR2 reads SQIVND (reference sequence). This CDR3 is built from 12 residues. DNA for the CDR3: TGTGCCAGTAGTATAGCGGTCGGTGAGCAGTTCTTC. Translation gives CASSIAVGEQFF.

Comments on this clonotype: A read error is possible here, since a much larger clone lies one base away. The chain has TRBV11-1 and TRBJ1-5; perhaps TRBD1 as D (5 bases). Germline loops: CDR1 SGHAT, CDR2 FQDESV (reference sequence). Trimming cost V 6 bases and J 5 bases, with 20 bases left between them. There are 16 residues in the CDR3. This CDR3 reads CASSLSTGSPHQPQHF. CDR3 coding DNA: TGTGCCAGCAGTCTTAGTACAGGATCGCCCCATCAGCCCCAGCATTTT.

The chain recombines TRBV20-1 with TRBJ2-5, with 9 nucleotides matching TRBD2. The length of the CDR3 is 15 residues. Per the germline V gene, CDR1 is DFQATT and CDR2 is SNEGSKA (reference sequence). The J segment lost 4 bases and the V segment lost 0 bases, leaving 6 bases of the junction unmatched. DNA of the CDR3: TGCAGTGCTAGAGATCCTAGCGGGAACGGAGAGACCCAGTACTTC. Protein: CSARDPSGNGETQYF.

Many counts were recorded for this clonotype. The chain employs TRBV9 and TRBJ2-2, with 8 nucleotides matching TRBD2. V shed 5 bases, J shed 2 bases, and the junction held 8 bases outside the gene matches. This CDR3 has 16 residues. The germline V gene encodes CDR1 SGDLS and CDR2 YYNGEE. CDR3 in DNA: TGTGCCAGCAGTTCAAGCGGGGGCCAAAACACCGGGGAGCTGTTTTTT. Translated: CASSSSGGQNTGELFF.

This clonotype was recorded many times. V gene TRBV12-3 or TRBV12-4 combines with J gene TRBJ1-1; 7 positions match TRBD1. The CDR3 totals 15 residues. J lost 2 bases, V lost 7 bases, and 10 bases had no gene match. The CDR3 sequence: CASTRGAETNTEAFF. In DNA, the CDR3 is TGTGCCAGCACCAGGGGGGCAGAGACTAACACTGAAGCTTTCTTT.

This rearrangement joins TRBV2 to TRBJ1-2; TRBD1 aligns across 9 bases. With 6 bases clipped from V and 3 bases from J, the junction kept 8 bases outside the gene matches. This CDR3 region has 15 residues. Germline CDR1 is SNHLY and CDR2 is FYNNEI. The CDR3 DNA is TGTGCCAGCAGCCCGGACAGGGGAGGGGACTATGGCTACACCTTC. This gives the protein CASSPDRGGDYGYTF.

This clonotype showed up many times. The rearrangement uses TRBV6-2 or TRBV6-3 and TRBJ2-7, with D maybe TRBD2 (6 bases). The V gene lost 2 bases and the J gene lost 0 bases, with 11 bases spanning the gap. The germline V gene encodes CDR1 MNHEY and CDR2 SVGEGT. The length of the CDR3 is 15 residues. The CDR3 DNA reads as TGTGCCAGCAGTTACGAGCGGGCGGGCTCCTACGAGCAGTACTTC. It codes for CASSYERAGSYEQYF.

The chain recombines TRBV5-1 with TRBJ1-1; a possible D gene is TRBD1 (6 bases). CDR3 length: 13 amino acids. V gave up 4 bases and J gave up 4 bases, with 11 bases separating them. Germline CDR1 and CDR2: SGHRS and YFSETQ. Here the CDR3 reads CASSDRQATEAFF. The DNA of the CDR3 is TGCGCCAGCAGCGATAGACAGGCCACTGAAGCTTTCTTT. The whole variable domain, remainder taken from reference TRBV5-1 and TRBJ1-1, is KAGVTQTPRYLIKTRGQQVTLSCSPISGHRSVSWYQQTPGQGLQFLFEYFSETQRNKGNFPGRFSGRQFSNSRSEMNVSTLELGDSALYLCASSDRQATEAFFGQGTRLTVV.

CDR3 amino acids: CASSTPGLYQAGTGELNTEAFF. CDR3 nucleotide sequence: TGTGCCAGTAGTACCCCGGGACTCTACCAGGCGGGGACCGGGGAGCTGAACACTGAAGCTTTCTTT. The V and J genes are TRBV19 and TRBJ1-1; the D gene is possibly TRBD1 (5 bases). V was cut by 4 bases and J by 0 bases, with 33 bases left in between. CDR3 size: 22 residues. Germline CDR1 LNHDA, CDR2 SQIVND (reference sequence).

The chain combines TRBV5-4 with TRBJ1-4, with D possibly being TRBD1 (5 bases). The germline V and J ends were trimmed by 4 bases and 5 bases, with 18 bases remaining between them. Germline V CDR1 and CDR2: SGHNT, YYREEE (reference sequence). This CDR3 comprises 16 residues. The CDR3: CASSTPDGANNEKLFF. The CDR3 DNA is TGTGCCAGCAGCACGCCAGACGGGGCCAACAATGAAAAACTGTTTTTT.

This clonotype was seen repeatedly, ten times or more. The rearrangement joins TRBV9 to TRBJ1-6; no clear D. The CDR3 is made up of 12 amino acids. Per the germline V gene, CDR1 is SGDLS and CDR2 is YYNGEE. Trimming removed 1 base at V and 9 bases at J, with 5 bases between. CDR3 nucleotide sequence: TGTGCCAGCAGCGTATCAAGTTCACCCCTCCACTTT. This codes for CASSVSSSPLHF.

There are many counts of this clonotype. V and J are TRBV18 and TRBJ2-7; no definite D call. Trimming removed 6 bases from V and 2 bases from J, with 8 bases in between. The CDR3 has 12 amino acids. Germline CDR1 is KGHSH and CDR2 is LQKENI. This CDR3 reads CASSRGTYEQYF. CDR3 nucleotides: TGTGCCAGCTCCCGCGGTACCTACGAGCAGTACTTC.